These 5 T cell receptor beta chains share one sample of origin, sequenced in a study of T-cell reconstitution after alpha-beta-depleted transplantation in children. As it was prepared, the TCRbeta library received unique molecular identifiers. Each CDR3 protein gets one entry after TCRdb re-called the PCR reads with MiXCR. The data show roughly 310,000 distinct CDR3 sequences, approximately 20% seen once. The sequencing here drew on PBMCs, mostly from graft donor cells, taken 180 days after TCRalphabeta/CD19-depleted stem cell transplant. Every receptor here comes from a male patient aged 5 to 17 who had a stem cell transplant for acute lymphoblastic leukemia, so the T cells may come from the graft donor.

J is TRBJ1-1 and V is TRBV20-1, with a possible D match to TRBD1 (5 bases). V was shortened by 0 bases and J by 3 bases, with 17 bases between the two germline ends. The CDR3 length is 16 residues. The germline V gene encodes CDR1 DFQATT and CDR2 SNEGSKA (reference sequence). This CDR3 reads CSARDSGKGTYTEAFF. As DNA, the CDR3 is TGCAGTGCTAGAGATAGTGGGAAGGGGACTTACACTGAAGCTTTCTTT.

The V call is TRBV6-5, the J call TRBJ2-5; TRBD2 might be the D (5 bases). Germline CDR1 reads MNHEY; CDR2 reads SVGAGI. The CDR3 has 14 residues. V was pared by 4 bases and J by 5 bases, with 14 bases between. The CDR3 nucleotides are TGTGCCAGCAGTTCACGGGATGGCGGGGAGACCCAGTACTTC. Encoded protein: CASSSRDGGETQYF.

This chain uses TRBV27 with TRBJ2-5; 9 bases fit TRBD1. Germline CDR1 reads MNHEY; CDR2 reads SMNVEV (reference sequence). The CDR3 runs 14 residues. After removal of 6 bases from V and 8 bases from J, the junction contained 10 bases not matched to a gene. The CDR3 protein is CASRRTGASATQYF. The CDR3 bases are TGTGCCAGCAGAAGGACAGGGGCCTCTGCCACCCAGTACTTC.

As regards this clonotype: This likely comes from a read error, as the CDR3 has no conserved phenylalanine or tryptophan at its end. The CDR3 nucleotides read TGCGCCAGCAGCTTATTCCAGGGGACCAAAGAGACCCAGTACCTC. Its protein is CASSLFQGTKETQYL. The chain employs TRBV5-1 and TRBJ2-5, with a possible D match to TRBD1 (6 bases). There are 15 residues in the CDR3. From germline, CDR1 is SGHRS and CDR2 YFSETQ. V was shortened by 2 bases and J by 3 bases, with 14 bases between the two germline ends.

This clonotype was detected a few times. The CDR3 DNA follows: TGTGCCAGCAGCTTAACTAGGGATCGAAGAGAAAAACTGTTTTTT. This translates into CASSLTRDRREKLFF. The gene calls are TRBV7-9 and TRBJ1-4; D not certain. Germline CDR1 and CDR2: SEHNR and FQNEAQ (reference sequence). CDR3 size: 15 residues. V lost 2 bases to trimming and J lost 8 bases, with 15 bases between them.